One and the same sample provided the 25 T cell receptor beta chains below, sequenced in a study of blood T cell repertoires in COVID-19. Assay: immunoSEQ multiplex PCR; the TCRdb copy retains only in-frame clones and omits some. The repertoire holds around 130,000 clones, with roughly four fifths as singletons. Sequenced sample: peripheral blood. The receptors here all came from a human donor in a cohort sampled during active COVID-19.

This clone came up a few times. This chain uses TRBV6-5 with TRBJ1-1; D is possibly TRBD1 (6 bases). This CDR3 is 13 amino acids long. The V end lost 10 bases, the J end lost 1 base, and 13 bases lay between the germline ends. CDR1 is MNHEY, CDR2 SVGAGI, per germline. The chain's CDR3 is CATRDNWNTEAFF. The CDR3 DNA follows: TGTGCCACCCGGGACAATTGGAACACTGAAGCTTTCTTT.

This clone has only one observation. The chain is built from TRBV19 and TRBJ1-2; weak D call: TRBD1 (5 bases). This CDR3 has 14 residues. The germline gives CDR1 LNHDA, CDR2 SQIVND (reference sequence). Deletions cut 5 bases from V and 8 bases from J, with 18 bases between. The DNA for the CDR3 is TGTGCCAGTAGTTCAAGGGTGGCAGGGCACGGCTACACCTTC. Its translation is CASSSRVAGHGYTF.

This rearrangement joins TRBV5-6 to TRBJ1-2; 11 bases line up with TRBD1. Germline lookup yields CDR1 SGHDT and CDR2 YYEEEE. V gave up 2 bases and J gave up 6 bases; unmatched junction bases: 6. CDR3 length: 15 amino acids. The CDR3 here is CASSFGQGAVHGYTF. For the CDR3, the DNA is TGTGCCAGCAGCTTTGGACAGGGGGCTGTCCATGGCTACACCTTC.

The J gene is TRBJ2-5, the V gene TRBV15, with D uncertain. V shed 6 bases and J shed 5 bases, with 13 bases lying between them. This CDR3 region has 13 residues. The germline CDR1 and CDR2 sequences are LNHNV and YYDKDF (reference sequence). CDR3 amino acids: CATRALMRETQYF. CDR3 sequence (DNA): TGTGCCACCAGGGCCCTTATGAGGGAGACCCAGTACTTC.

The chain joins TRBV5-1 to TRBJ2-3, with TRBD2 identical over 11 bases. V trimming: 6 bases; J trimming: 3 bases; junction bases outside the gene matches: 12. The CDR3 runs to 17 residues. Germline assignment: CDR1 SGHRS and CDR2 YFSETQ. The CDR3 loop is CASNLLLAGARTDTQYF. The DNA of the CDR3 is TGCGCCAGCAACCTTTTACTAGCGGGGGCCAGGACAGATACGCAGTATTTT. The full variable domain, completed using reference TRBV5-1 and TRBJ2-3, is KAGVTQTPRYLIKTRGQQVTLSCSPISGHRSVSWYQQTPGQGLQFLFEYFSETQRNKGNFPGRFSGRQFSNSRSEMNVSTLELGDSALYLCASNLLLAGARTDTQYFGPGTRLTVL.

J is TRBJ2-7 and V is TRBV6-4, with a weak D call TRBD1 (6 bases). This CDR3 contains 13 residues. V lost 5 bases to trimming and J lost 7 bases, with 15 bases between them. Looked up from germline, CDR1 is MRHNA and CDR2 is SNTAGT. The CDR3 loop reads CASSQTTGSEQYF. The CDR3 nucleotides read TGTGCCAGCAGTCAGACTACAGGGAGTGAGCAGTACTTC.

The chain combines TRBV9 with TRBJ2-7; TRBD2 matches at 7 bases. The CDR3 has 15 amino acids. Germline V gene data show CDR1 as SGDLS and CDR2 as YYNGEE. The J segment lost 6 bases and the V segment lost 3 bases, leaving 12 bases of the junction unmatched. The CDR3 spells CASSEAGGGQGEQYF. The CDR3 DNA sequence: TGTGCCAGCAGCGAGGCTGGGGGGGGTCAAGGCGAGCAGTACTTC.

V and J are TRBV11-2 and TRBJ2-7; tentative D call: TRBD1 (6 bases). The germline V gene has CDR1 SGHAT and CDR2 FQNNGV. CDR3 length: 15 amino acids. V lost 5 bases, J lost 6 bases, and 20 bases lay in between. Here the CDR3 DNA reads TGTGCCAGCAGCCCTTCCACCACAGGGCCTCGCGAGCAGTACTTC. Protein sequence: CASSPSTTGPREQYF.

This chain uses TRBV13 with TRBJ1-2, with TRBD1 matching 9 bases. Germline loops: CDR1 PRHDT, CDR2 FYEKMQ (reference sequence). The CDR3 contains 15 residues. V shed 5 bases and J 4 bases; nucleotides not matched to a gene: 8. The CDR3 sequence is CASSPRDRVSYGYTF. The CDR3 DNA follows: TGTGCCAGCAGCCCCAGGGACAGGGTTAGCTATGGCTACACCTTC.

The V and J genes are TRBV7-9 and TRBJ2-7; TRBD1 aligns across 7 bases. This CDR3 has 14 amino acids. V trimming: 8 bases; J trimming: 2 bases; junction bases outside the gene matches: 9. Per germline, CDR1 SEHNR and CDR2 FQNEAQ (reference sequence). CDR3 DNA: TGTGCCAGCTGCCACCGGGACAGCACCTACGAGCAGTACTTC. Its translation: CASCHRDSTYEQYF.

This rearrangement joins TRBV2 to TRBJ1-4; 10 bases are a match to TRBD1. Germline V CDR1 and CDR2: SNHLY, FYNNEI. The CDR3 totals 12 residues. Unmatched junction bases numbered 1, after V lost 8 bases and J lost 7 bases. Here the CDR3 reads CASRDRGEKLFF. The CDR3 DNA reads TGTGCCAGCCGGGACAGGGGTGAAAAACTGTTTTTT.

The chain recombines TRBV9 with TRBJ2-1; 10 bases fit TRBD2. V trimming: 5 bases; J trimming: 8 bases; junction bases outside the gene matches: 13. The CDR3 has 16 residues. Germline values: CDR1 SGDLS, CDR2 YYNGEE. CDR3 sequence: CASSRPGLAVIYEQFF. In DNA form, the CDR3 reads TGTGCCAGCAGTCGCCCCGGACTAGCGGTTATCTATGAGCAGTTCTTC.

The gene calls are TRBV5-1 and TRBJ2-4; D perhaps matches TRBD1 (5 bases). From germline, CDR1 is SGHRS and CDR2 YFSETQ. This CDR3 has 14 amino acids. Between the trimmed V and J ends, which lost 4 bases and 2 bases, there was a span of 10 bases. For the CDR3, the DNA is TGCGCCAGCAGCCCCCAGGGATCCAAAAACATTCAGTACTTC. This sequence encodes CASSPQGSKNIQYF.

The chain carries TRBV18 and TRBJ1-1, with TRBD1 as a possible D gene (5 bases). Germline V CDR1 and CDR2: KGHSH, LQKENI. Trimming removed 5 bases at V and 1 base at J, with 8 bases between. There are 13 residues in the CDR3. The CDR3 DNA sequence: TGTGCCAGCTCAGCGACAGCGAACACTGAAGCTTTCTTT. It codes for CASSATANTEAFF.

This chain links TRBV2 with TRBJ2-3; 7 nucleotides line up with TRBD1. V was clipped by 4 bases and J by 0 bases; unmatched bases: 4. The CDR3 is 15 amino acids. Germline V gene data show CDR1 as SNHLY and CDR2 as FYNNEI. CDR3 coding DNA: TGTGCCAGCAGTGTTAGGGGGCCGAGCACAGATACGCAGTATTTT. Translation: CASSVRGPSTDTQYF.

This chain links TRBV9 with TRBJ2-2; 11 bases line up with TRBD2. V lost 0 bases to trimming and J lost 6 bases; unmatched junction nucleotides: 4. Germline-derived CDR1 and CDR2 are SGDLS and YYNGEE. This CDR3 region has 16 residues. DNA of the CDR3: TGTGCCAGCAGCGTAGTAGCGGGGGGGCGCCCCGGGGAGCTGTTTTTT. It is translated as CASSVVAGGRPGELFF.

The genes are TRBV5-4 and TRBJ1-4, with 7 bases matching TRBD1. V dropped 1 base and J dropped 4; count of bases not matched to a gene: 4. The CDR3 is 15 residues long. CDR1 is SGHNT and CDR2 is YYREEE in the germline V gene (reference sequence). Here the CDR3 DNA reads TGTGCCAGCAGCTTGCGGAGACAGGGTAATGAAAAACTGTTTTTT. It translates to CASSLRRQGNEKLFF.

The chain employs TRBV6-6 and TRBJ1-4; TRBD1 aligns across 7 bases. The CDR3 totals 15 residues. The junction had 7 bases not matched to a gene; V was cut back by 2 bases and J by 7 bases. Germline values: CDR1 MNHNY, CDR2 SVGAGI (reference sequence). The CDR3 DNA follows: TGTGCCAGCAGTTACGCGGGCAGGGGGTCTGAAAAACTGTTTTTT. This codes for CASSYAGRGSEKLFF.

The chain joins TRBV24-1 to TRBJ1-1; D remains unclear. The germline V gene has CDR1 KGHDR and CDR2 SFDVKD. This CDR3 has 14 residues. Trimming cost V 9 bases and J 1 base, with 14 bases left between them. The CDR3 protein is CATSKGGGNTEAFF. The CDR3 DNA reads TGTGCCACCTCCAAGGGAGGCGGGAACACTGAAGCTTTCTTT.

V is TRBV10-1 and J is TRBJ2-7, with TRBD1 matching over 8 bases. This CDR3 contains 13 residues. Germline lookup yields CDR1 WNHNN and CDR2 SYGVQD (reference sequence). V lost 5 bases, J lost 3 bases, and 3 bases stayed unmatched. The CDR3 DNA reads TGCGCCAGCAGTCCGGGACAGGACTACGAGCAGTACTTC. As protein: CASSPGQDYEQYF.

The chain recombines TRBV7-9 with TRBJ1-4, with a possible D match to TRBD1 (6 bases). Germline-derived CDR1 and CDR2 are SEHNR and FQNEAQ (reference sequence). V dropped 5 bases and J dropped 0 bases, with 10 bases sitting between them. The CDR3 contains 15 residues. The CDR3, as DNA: TGTGCCAGCAGCACAGGGATAGCAACTAATGAAAAACTGTTTTTT. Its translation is CASSTGIATNEKLFF.

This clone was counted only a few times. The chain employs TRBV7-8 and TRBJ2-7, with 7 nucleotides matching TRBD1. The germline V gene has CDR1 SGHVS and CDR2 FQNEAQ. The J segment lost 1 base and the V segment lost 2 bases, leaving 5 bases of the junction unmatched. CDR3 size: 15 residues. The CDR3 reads CASSLRDSSSYEQYF. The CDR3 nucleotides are TGTGCCAGCAGCTTACGGGACAGTTCTTCCTACGAGCAGTACTTC.

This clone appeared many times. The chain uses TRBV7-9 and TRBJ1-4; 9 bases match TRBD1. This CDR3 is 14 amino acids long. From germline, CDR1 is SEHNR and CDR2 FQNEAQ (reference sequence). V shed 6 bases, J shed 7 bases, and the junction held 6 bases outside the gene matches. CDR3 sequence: CASRGQGGGEKLFF. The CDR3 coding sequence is TGTGCCAGCAGGGGACAGGGCGGCGGTGAAAAACTGTTTTTT. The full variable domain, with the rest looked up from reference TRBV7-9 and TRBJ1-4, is DTGVSQNPRHKITKRGQNVTFRCDPISEHNRLYWYRQTLGQGPEFLTYFQNEAQLEKSRLLSDRFSAERPKGSFSTLEIQRTEQGDSAMYLCASRGQGGGEKLFFGSGTQLSVL.

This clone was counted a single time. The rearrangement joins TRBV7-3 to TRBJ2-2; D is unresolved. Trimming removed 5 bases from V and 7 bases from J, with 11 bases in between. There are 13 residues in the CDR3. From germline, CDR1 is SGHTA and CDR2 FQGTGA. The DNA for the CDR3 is TGTGCCAGCAGCCCCGAACAGAGCGGGGAGCTGTTTTTT. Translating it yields CASSPEQSGELFF.

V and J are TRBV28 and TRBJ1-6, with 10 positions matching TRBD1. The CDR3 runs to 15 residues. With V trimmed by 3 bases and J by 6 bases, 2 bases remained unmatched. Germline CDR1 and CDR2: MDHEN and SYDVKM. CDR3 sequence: CASSFGDRGNSPLHF. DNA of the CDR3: TGTGCCAGCAGTTTCGGGGACAGGGGTAATTCACCCCTCCACTTT.